The 24 T cell receptor beta chains in this list originate from one sample, sequenced in a study of blood T cells in healthy people across ages. With a J-beta primer mix and a sample-barcoded 5' primer, a second PCR ran about 6 to 11 cycles. One entry per CDR3 protein results from TCRdb running MiXCR on the 5' RACE reads. Of approximately 700,000 distinct CDR3 sequences detected, about 30% appear once; the ten largest clones hold 15%. Sequencing was carried out using blood. The origin of the receptors is a woman at least 80 years old in good health.

Comments on this clonotype: A read error may be the cause here, since a much bigger clone is one base away. CDR3 nucleotide sequence: TGCGTCAGCAGCTCTTACACAGGGATGGGCACTGAAGCTTTCTTT. Protein product: CVSSSYTGMGTEAFF. V gene TRBV5-1 combines with J gene TRBJ1-1; weak D call: TRBD1 (6 bases). Germline loops: CDR1 SGHRS, CDR2 YFSETQ. The CDR3 is made up of 15 amino acids.

This clonotype was detected ten times or more. The chain recombines TRBV12-3 or TRBV12-4 with TRBJ2-1; 10 bases align to TRBD2. CDR3 length: 16 amino acids. Trimming at V came to 3 bases and at J to 9 bases, leaving 11 bases not matched to a gene. The CDR3 nucleotides read TGTGCCAGCAGTTTCTTTCGGAGCGGGGGGGCCGGTGAGCAGTTCTTC. Protein sequence: CASSFFRSGGAGEQFF.

The chain combines TRBV4-1 with TRBJ2-3, with TRBD1 identical over 7 bases. The length of the CDR3 is 13 residues. Germline V CDR1 and CDR2: MGHRA, YSYEKL. Unmatched junction bases numbered 5, after V lost 4 bases and J lost 7 bases. The CDR3 nucleotides are TGCGCCAGCAGCCTCGACAGGGAAAATACGCAGTATTTT. Its protein is CASSLDRENTQYF.

This clonotype showed up many times. The gene calls are TRBV7-3 and TRBJ2-1, with TRBD1 as a possible D gene (5 bases). With 4 bases removed from V and 9 bases from J, the gap between germline ends came to 13 bases. CDR3 size: 13 residues. Germline-derived CDR1 and CDR2 are SGHTA and FQGTGA. CDR3 sequence reads: CASSSDTLGEQFF. The CDR3 DNA reads as TGTGCCAGCAGCTCGGACACCCTCGGTGAGCAGTTCTTC.

Many counts were recorded for this clonotype. The V call is TRBV12-3 or TRBV12-4, the J call TRBJ2-7, with D maybe TRBD1 (5 bases). Between the trimmed V and J ends, which lost 5 bases and 6 bases, there was a span of 17 bases. CDR3 length equals 14 residues. CDR3 region: CASSALGQGGEQYF. The CDR3 nucleotides are TGTGCCAGCAGTGCACTCGGGCAGGGTGGCGAGCAGTACTTC.

The CDR3 bases are TGCGCCAGCAGCCAATTCCGGACAGGGGAGATATCTTTCTTT. This codes for CASSQFRTGEISFF. The chain carries TRBV4-1 and TRBJ1-1, with TRBD1 matching 9 bases. Trimming removed 2 bases from V and 12 bases from J; junction bases left unmatched: 10. Germline CDR1 is MGHRA and CDR2 is YSYEKL. This CDR3 spans 14 amino acids.

This clonotype was counted at least ten times. V usage is TRBV6-2 or TRBV6-3 and J usage is TRBJ2-7, with 9 bases matching TRBD2. The V and J ends lost 6 bases and 7 bases, in that order; junction bases with no gene match: 10. Looked up from germline, CDR1 is MNHEY and CDR2 is SVGEGT. This CDR3 is built from 14 residues. CDR3: CASRIAGAPEEQYF. In DNA, the CDR3 is TGTGCCAGCAGAATAGCGGGGGCCCCAGAGGAGCAGTACTTC.

This clonotype has ten or more counts. The chain carries TRBV30 and TRBJ2-7; D is ambiguous. Germline loops: CDR1 GTSNPN, CDR2 SVGIG (reference sequence). The germline V and J ends were trimmed by 0 bases and 0 bases, with 6 bases remaining between them. This CDR3 is built from 13 residues. The CDR3 is CAWSVPSSYEQYF. The CDR3, as DNA: TGTGCCTGGAGTGTACCCAGCTCCTACGAGCAGTACTTC.

V is TRBV5-1 and J is TRBJ1-4; 9 nucleotides agree with TRBD1. The CDR3 runs 15 residues. Unmatched junction bases numbered 9, after V lost 4 bases and J lost 8 bases. The germline gives CDR1 SGHRS, CDR2 YFSETQ. This chain's CDR3 is CASSLTGQGNEKLFF. The DNA for the CDR3 is TGCGCCAGCAGCCTAACCGGACAGGGGAACGAAAAACTGTTTTTT.

Note on this clonotype: A much larger clone is a single base away; this may be a read error. J is TRBJ2-5 and V is TRBV11-2; D tentatively fits TRBD1 or TRBD2 (7 bases each). CDR1 and CDR2 from the germline V gene are SGHAT and FQNNGV. This CDR3 has 16 residues. V dropped 0 bases and J dropped 7 bases, with 18 bases sitting between them. Here the CDR3 DNA reads TGTGCCAGCAGCTTAGACCCAGGGGGGGGACCCGGGACCCAGTACTTC. Translating it yields CASSLDPGGGPGTQYF.

This clonotype was picked up a small number of times. The V call is TRBV4-2, the J call TRBJ1-4; possibly TRBD1 for D (5 bases). V dropped 0 bases and J dropped 6 bases, with 14 bases sitting between them. Germline values: CDR1 LGHNA, CDR2 YNFKEQ. This CDR3 has 16 amino acids. CDR3 loop: CASSQDAPGTDEKLFF. The CDR3 nucleotides are TGTGCCAGCAGCCAAGATGCCCCCGGGACCGATGAAAAACTGTTTTTT.

This clonotype has ten or more counts. The chain carries TRBV5-6 and TRBJ1-2; D may be TRBD1 (6 bases). V lost 4 bases and J 7 bases, leaving 23 bases between the germline ends. CDR1 and CDR2 (germline): SGHDT, YYEEEE. The CDR3 loop spans 16 amino acids. CDR3 coding DNA: TGTGCCAGCAGCCCGCCTGAGGTCCAGGGGCTGAGTGGCTACACCTTC. This codes for CASSPPEVQGLSGYTF.

This clonotype has just one count. Being one base from a much bigger clone, this may be a read error. V gene TRBV15 combines with J gene TRBJ2-3, with D maybe TRBD1 (7 bases). The germline CDR1 and CDR2 sequences are LNHNV and YYDKDF (reference sequence). V gave up 0 bases and J gave up 8 bases, with 15 bases separating them. There are 15 residues in the CDR3. The DNA for the CDR3 is TGTGCCACCAGCAGAGAGGGGGGACAGCTTGCTACGCAGTATTTT. It encodes CATSREGGQLATQYF.

This clonotype showed up many times. The rearrangement uses TRBV6-2 or TRBV6-3 and TRBJ2-6; 9 nucleotides line up with TRBD1. The germline V gene encodes CDR1 MNHEY and CDR2 SVGEGT. The CDR3 is 17 residues long. With V trimmed by 2 bases and J by 4 bases, 6 bases remained unmatched. In nucleotides, the CDR3 is TGTGCCAGCAGTTACGGGACAGGGCCTTCCGGGGCCAACGTCCTGACTTTC. This translates into CASSYGTGPSGANVLTF.

About this clonotype itself: A much larger clone is a single base away; this may be a read error. The CDR3 bases are TGTGCCAGCGGTTTATGGGACAGATGGAACACTGAAGCTTTCTTT. This gives the protein CASGLWDRWNTEAFF. The chain joins TRBV28 to TRBJ1-1; the match to TRBD1 covers 7 bases. The CDR3 consists of 15 residues. In germline, CDR1 is MDHEN, CDR2 SYDVKM.

This clonotype was observed a handful of times. Mismatch with germline at one junction end may stem from a read error. The chain carries TRBV5-1 and TRBJ2-2, with D perhaps TRBD2 (5 bases). Per the germline V gene, CDR1 is SGHRS and CDR2 is YFSETQ. This CDR3 is built from 14 residues. CDR3 protein: CASSLGGNAGELFF. The CDR3 bases are TGCGCCAGCAGCTTGGGAGGGAACGCCGGGGAGCTGTTTTTT.

This clonotype was observed a few times. The rearrangement uses TRBV12-3 or TRBV12-4 and TRBJ2-1, with 10 bases that match TRBD2. The CDR3 extends over 15 amino acids. V shed 5 bases and J 4 bases; nucleotides not matched to a gene: 5. The CDR3 loop is CASSRSGGKYNEQFF. The CDR3 DNA sequence: TGTGCCAGCAGTCGTAGCGGGGGGAAATACAATGAGCAGTTCTTC.

This clonotype was found many times. The V call is TRBV5-1, the J call TRBJ1-1, with D perhaps matching TRBD1 (6 bases). V was pared by 0 bases and J by 5 bases, with 11 bases between. CDR1 SGHRS and CDR2 YFSETQ come from the germline V gene. The CDR3 contains 14 residues. CDR3 coding DNA: TGCGCCAGCAGCTTGGCCAGGGGAAGGACTGAAGCTTTCTTT. Protein product: CASSLARGRTEAFF. Supplemented by reference TRBV5-1 and TRBJ1-1, the full variable domain reads KAGVTQTPRYLIKTRGQQVTLSCSPISGHRSVSWYQQTPGQGLQFLFEYFSETQRNKGNFPGRFSGRQFSNSRSEMNVSTLELGDSALYLCASSLARGRTEAFFGQGTRLTVV.

This clonotype was observed a handful of times. A read error is possible here, since a much larger clone lies one base away. The chain links TRBV5-1 to TRBJ2-1; D is unresolved. Gene TRBJ2-7 matches the end of the DNA better, so the J call may be wrong. CDR1 and CDR2 (germline): SGHRS, YFSETQ. The CDR3 sequence is 16 residues long. CDR3 DNA: TGCGCCAGCAGCTTGGGGGTACTGATCTCCTACAATGAGCAGTACTTC. Residues: CASSLGVLISYNEQYF.

With respect to this clonotype: A read error may explain this, as a much larger clone is one base away. The V call is TRBV21-1, the J call TRBJ1-1; the table's D call TRBD1 went unverified against the DNA. TRBV21-1 is listed as a pseudogene. The CDR3 extends over 14 amino acids. This CDR3 is CASSTGQQNTEAFF. In DNA, the CDR3 is TGTGCCAGCAGCACGGGACAGCAGAACACTGAAGCTTTCTTT.

This clonotype has just one count. V usage is TRBV6-5 and J usage is TRBJ2-1; D not certain. Per germline, CDR1 MNHEY and CDR2 SVGAGI. This CDR3 has 15 residues. The V end lost 6 bases, the J end lost 2 bases, and 14 bases lay between the germline ends. The CDR3 region has the DNA TGTGCCAGCAGCCGGGCCTCCGGTCCCTACAATGAGCAGTTCTTC. Its translation: CASSRASGPYNEQFF.

This clonotype was seen a few times. The chain is built from TRBV28 and TRBJ1-6; no clear D. V shed 2 bases and J shed 0 bases, with 5 bases lying between them. Germline CDR1 MDHEN, CDR2 SYDVKM. The CDR3 is made up of 15 amino acids. CDR3 DNA: TGTGCCAGCAGTTTACCTAGCTCCTATAATTCACCCCTCCACTTT. Translating gives CASSLPSSYNSPLHF.

V and J are TRBV20-1 and TRBJ2-4; TRBD1 aligns across 7 bases. The DNA end favors TRBJ2-5, so the J call may be wrong. Germline values: CDR1 DFQATT, CDR2 SNEGSKA (reference sequence). The CDR3 has 15 residues. CDR3 sequence (DNA): TGCAGTGCTAGAAATGACAGGGTAGGGACGGAGACCCAGTACTTC. Protein sequence: CSARNDRVGTETQYF.

In this sample, this clonotype turned up a few times. CDR3 bases: TGTGCCACCAGCAGCGGGGGGGGCACAGATACGCAGTATTTT. Its translation is CATSSGGGTDTQYF. V is TRBV15 and J is TRBJ2-3; TRBD2 agrees at 8 bases. V lost 3 bases to trimming and J lost 1 base; unmatched junction nucleotides: 0. Per the germline V gene, CDR1 is LNHNV and CDR2 is YYDKDF (reference sequence). This CDR3 contains 14 residues.